Presented here are 30 T cell receptor beta chains from one specimen sequenced in a study of blood T cells in healthy people across ages. Alongside a J-beta primer mix, a sample-barcoded 5' primer served in a second PCR lasting 7 to 11 cycles. TCRdb independently ran MiXCR on the 5' RACE reads; one entry per CDR3 protein. The sample comprises 650,000 to 700,000 distinct CDR3 sequences, about a third of which are singletons, and 15% rests with the top ten. Sequencing was done on a sample of blood. These receptors were obtained from a woman of 80 years or more in good health.

The CDR3 loop reads CASSLVGHTGELFF. The CDR3 DNA sequence: TGCGCCAGCAGCTTGGTGGGACACACCGGGGAGCTGTTTTTT. The chain employs TRBV5-1 and TRBJ2-2, with D perhaps given as TRBD1 or TRBD2 (5 bases each). Per germline, CDR1 SGHRS and CDR2 YFSETQ. V was pared by 0 bases and J by 3 bases, with 6 bases between. CDR3 length: 14 amino acids.

This clonotype was picked up many times. This rearrangement joins TRBV5-1 to TRBJ2-6; D is unresolved. CDR1 SGHRS and CDR2 YFSETQ come from the germline V gene. The CDR3 is 15 residues long. The V end lost 4 bases, the J end lost 0 bases, and 8 bases lay between the germline ends. CDR3 in amino acids: CASSDPSSGANVLTF. The CDR3 DNA sequence: TGCGCCAGCAGCGACCCAAGCTCTGGGGCCAACGTCCTGACTTTC.

This clonotype was counted ten times or more. Just one base apart from a much larger clone, this may be a read error. The rearrangement links TRBV7-2 to TRBJ2-1; possibly TRBD1 for D (5 bases). The closer fit of TRBJ2-7 to the DNA end suggests the J call may be wrong. The CDR3 contains 16 residues. CDR1 and CDR2 (germline): SGHTA, FQGNSA. CDR3 protein: CASSPLGAGSYNEQYF. The CDR3 region has the DNA TGTGCCAGCAGCCCCTTAGGGGCTGGCTCCTACAATGAGCAGTACTTC.

Concerning this clonotype itself: Its ends do not fully match the called genes, so a read error is possible. The V call is TRBV7-9, the J call TRBJ2-1, with TRBD2 identical over 9 bases. This CDR3 has 15 amino acids. Germline V gene lookup returns CDR1 SEHNR and CDR2 FQNEAQ (reference sequence). CDR3 loop: CASSRGTSPTEEQFF. In DNA form, the CDR3 reads TGTGCCAGCAGCAGGGGGACTAGCCCTACAGAGGAGCAATTCTTC.

This clonotype came up a few times. This may arise from a read error, as a much more abundant clone is one base away. The chain links TRBV9 to TRBJ2-6; tentatively, D is TRBD2 (5 bases). The CDR3 has 14 residues. Germline V gene sequence: CDR1 SGDLS, CDR2 YYNGEE. The CDR3 DNA is TGTGCCAGCAGCTTAGGCTCGAGGGCCAACGTCCGGACTTTC. Encoded protein: CASSLGSRANVRTF.

The chain has TRBV9 and TRBJ2-3; 9 bases match TRBD2. This CDR3 is built from 15 residues. Germline assignment: CDR1 SGDLS and CDR2 YYNGEE. Trimming took 3 bases from V and 4 from J; bases not matched to a gene: 6. The CDR3 region is CASSAGLARADTQYF. The DNA of the CDR3 is TGTGCCAGCAGCGCCGGACTAGCGCGCGCAGATACGCAGTATTTT.

This clonotype was detected many times. V usage is TRBV6-2 or TRBV6-3 and J usage is TRBJ1-1, with a tentative D call TRBD1 (5 bases). The ends were cut back, 7 bases at V and 1 base at J, with 13 bases in the middle. The CDR3 is 14 residues long. Per germline, CDR1 MNHEY and CDR2 SVGEGT. The CDR3, as DNA: TGTGCCAGCACCAGGAGGGACGGGAACACTGAAGCTTTCTTT. Translating it yields CASTRRDGNTEAFF.

A note on this clonotype: This CDR3 fails to terminate in the conserved phenylalanine or tryptophan, so it likely reflects a read error. V usage is TRBV18 and J usage is TRBJ2-7, with a weak D call TRBD1 (6 bases). CDR3 length: 13 amino acids. The ends were cut back, 0 bases at V and 3 bases at J, with 6 bases in the middle. CDR1 KGHSH and CDR2 LQKENI come from the germline V gene. The CDR3 region has the DNA TGTGCCAGCTCACCACCGGACAGCTACGAGCAGTACTGC. It translates to CASSPPDSYEQYC.

The CDR3 region is CSGGGEESYEQYF. DNA for the CDR3: TGCAGCGGAGGTGGGGAGGAGTCCTACGAGCAGTACTTC. The J gene is TRBJ2-7, the V gene TRBV29-1; D is possibly TRBD2 (6 bases). The CDR3 consists of 13 residues. Between the trimmed V and J ends, which lost 7 bases and 1 base, there was a span of 14 bases. Germline V CDR1 and CDR2: SQVTM, ANQGSEA.

This clonotype was recorded many times. The chain has TRBV10-3 and TRBJ2-1; 13 positions match TRBD2. Germline CDR1 ENHRY, CDR2 SYGVKD. Losses at the gene ends were 3 bases for V and 7 bases for J; bases not matched to a gene: 15. The CDR3 runs 19 residues. CDR3 coding DNA: TGTGCCATCAGTGAATCACTAGCGGGGGGGATGACATTTCAAAATGAGCAGTTCTTC. It yields the protein CAISESLAGGMTFQNEQFF.

Concerning this clonotype itself: Just one base apart from a much larger clone, this may be a read error. In nucleotides, the CDR3 is TGCAGTGCTAGACCGCGGGACACCTATTGCACTGAAGCTTTCTTT. Its translation is CSARPRDTYCTEAFF. This chain uses TRBV20-1 with TRBJ1-1; perhaps TRBD1 as D (6 bases). The ends were cut back, 2 bases at V and 4 bases at J, with 17 bases in the middle. The CDR3 covers 15 residues. The germline gives CDR1 DFQATT, CDR2 SNEGSKA (reference sequence).

Ten or more counts support this clonotype. This chain links TRBV18 with TRBJ1-1; 8 nucleotides line up with TRBD1. Germline CDR1 is KGHSH and CDR2 is LQKENI. Trimming took 6 bases from V and 2 from J; bases not matched to a gene: 8. The CDR3 loop spans 15 amino acids. The CDR3 region has the DNA TGTGCCAGCTCGCAAGGGACAGGACCCAACACTGAAGCTTTCTTT. Its translation: CASSQGTGPNTEAFF.

Turning to this clonotype: A much larger clone sits a single nucleotide away, making a read error possible. The rearrangement joins TRBV30 to TRBJ2-2; D may be TRBD2 (5 bases). CDR1 GTSNPN and CDR2 SVGIG come from the germline V gene (reference sequence). The CDR3 extends over 13 amino acids. The CDR3 loop is CAWSIANTGERFF. The CDR3 region has the DNA TGTGCCTGGAGTATAGCGAACACCGGGGAGCGGTTTTTT.

The chain uses TRBV7-3 and TRBJ2-3; 8 nucleotides align to TRBD2. Germline CDR1 and CDR2: SGHTA and FQGTGA. After removal of 5 bases from V and 8 bases from J, the junction contained 6 bases not matched to a gene. CDR3 length equals 13 residues. The chain's CDR3 is CASSGAGGGTQYF. The DNA of the CDR3 is TGTGCCAGCAGCGGGGCCGGGGGGGGTACGCAGTATTTT.

This sequence joins TRBV2 and TRBJ1-5; 7 bases line up with TRBD1. The germline gives CDR1 SNHLY, CDR2 FYNNEI. CDR3 length: 14 amino acids. The V gene end was trimmed by 5 bases and the J gene end by 6 bases; junction bases not matched to a gene: 7. The CDR3 here is CASSLQGRTQPQHF. Here the CDR3 DNA reads TGTGCCAGCAGTTTACAGGGGAGGACTCAGCCCCAGCATTTT.

In its sample, this clonotype was seen many times. DNA of the CDR3: TGTGCCAGCAGTCTTAGCGGGGGGGCCAATGAGCAGTTCTTC. Protein: CASSLSGGANEQFF. This sequence joins TRBV2 and TRBJ2-1; 11 nucleotides line up with TRBD2. Germline loops: CDR1 SNHLY, CDR2 FYNNEI. After removal of 5 bases from V and 6 bases from J, the junction contained 3 bases not matched to a gene. CDR3 length equals 14 residues. The full variable domain, completed using reference TRBV2 and TRBJ2-1, is EPEVTQTPSHQVTQMGQEVILRCVPISNHLYFYWYRQILGQKVEFLVSFYNNEISEKSEIFDDQFSVERPDGSNFTLKIRSTKLEDSAMYFCASSLSGGANEQFFGPGTRLTVL.

As concerns this clonotype: Possible read error: a much larger clone is one base away. The rearrangement joins TRBV6-5 to TRBJ2-7, with TRBD1 matching over 8 bases. After removal of 4 bases from V and 3 bases from J, the junction contained 11 bases not matched to a gene. There are 16 residues in the CDR3. CDR1 and CDR2 (germline): MNHEY, SVGAGI. DNA of the CDR3: TGTGCCAGCAGTTCCGGGACAGGACTCGAACGCTACGAGCAGTACTTC. Translating gives CASSSGTGLERYEQYF.

This clonotype was found many times. The CDR3 region is CASSLGTGGAIDNEQFF. The CDR3 region has the DNA TGTGCCAGCAGCTTAGGGACAGGGGGGGCGATAGACAATGAGCAGTTCTTC. V is TRBV7-2 and J is TRBJ2-1; 10 nucleotides agree with TRBD1. Per germline, CDR1 SGHTA and CDR2 FQGNSA. The CDR3 consists of 17 residues. Germline trimming cut 1 base from V and 5 bases from J; bases unmatched to any gene: 8.

This clonotype was recorded many times. The rearrangement joins TRBV27 to TRBJ2-7; TRBD2 matches at 7 bases. Trimming at V came to 5 bases and at J to 3 bases, leaving 4 bases not matched to a gene. In germline, CDR1 is MNHEY, CDR2 SMNVEV (reference sequence). The CDR3 contains 13 residues. In DNA form, the CDR3 reads TGTGCCAGCAGTGGGAGGGGCGGCTACGAGCAGTACTTC. Translated, it gives CASSGRGGYEQYF.

This clonotype was observed at least ten times. The rearrangement links TRBV12-3 or TRBV12-4 to TRBJ1-4; the D gene is possibly TRBD1 (6 bases). CDR3 length equals 14 residues. V lost 6 bases and J lost 7, with 15 bases in between. CDR3 residues: CASRLQGSGEKLFF. As DNA, the CDR3 is TGTGCCAGCAGATTACAGGGATCAGGTGAAAAACTGTTTTTT.

Remarks on this clonotype: A much larger clone differs from this one at a single base, so this may be a read error. The chain has TRBV7-9 and TRBJ2-5, with D hard to call. The DNA end favors TRBJ2-7, so the J call may be wrong. This CDR3 is 11 amino acids long. Germline lookup yields CDR1 SEHNR and CDR2 FQNEAQ (reference sequence). CDR3 in DNA: TGTGCCAGAAGCGTTGGGGACGAGCAGTACTTC. Amino acids: CARSVGDEQYF.

CDR3 nucleotide sequence: TGCAGCGTTGAATTCGGGACGTTTGAGACCCAGTACTTC. Protein: CSVEFGTFETQYF. V and J are TRBV29-1 and TRBJ2-5; tentatively, D is TRBD1 or TRBD2 (5 bases each). Trimming removed 2 bases at V and 5 bases at J, with 12 bases between. Per germline, CDR1 SQVTM and CDR2 ANQGSEA. CDR3 length equals 13 residues.

Of note for this clonotype: A much larger clone differs by one base, so this may be a read error. The chain recombines TRBV6-2 or TRBV6-3 with TRBJ2-7; no clear D gene. This CDR3 has 14 residues. Germline assignment: CDR1 MNHEY and CDR2 SVGEGT. Here the CDR3 DNA reads TGTACCAGCAGTTACGTCCAGTCTGGTCTCGAGCAGTACTTC. It specifies CTSSYVQSGLEQYF.

This clonotype appeared many times. This chain links TRBV20-1 with TRBJ2-1, with a weak D call TRBD2 (5 bases). Between the trimmed V and J ends, which lost 5 bases and 0 bases, there was a span of 26 bases. Germline V gene data show CDR1 as DFQATT and CDR2 as SNEGSKA (reference sequence). This CDR3 contains 19 residues. CDR3 nucleotide sequence: TGCAGTGCTCCAAAAGGGAGACCTTGGTTCTTAAGCTCCTACAATGAGCAGTTCTTC. Its protein is CSAPKGRPWFLSSYNEQFF.

This clonotype showed up just a few times. A read error may explain this, as a much larger clone is one base away. V and J are TRBV27 and TRBJ1-2, with a weak D call TRBD1 (5 bases). V was shortened by 5 bases and J by 0 bases, with 13 bases between the two germline ends. Germline V gene data show CDR1 as MNHEY and CDR2 as SMNVEV (reference sequence). CDR3 size: 15 residues. In DNA, the CDR3 is TGTGCCAGCAGTAACCGGGGCACGCCTAACTATGGCTACACCTTC. It yields the protein CASSNRGTPNYGYTF.

This clonotype came up many times. The chain combines TRBV6-1 with TRBJ2-1; 7 positions match TRBD1. The CDR3 length is 16 residues. V shed 6 bases, J shed 2 bases, and the junction held 10 bases outside the gene matches. Germline V gives CDR1 MNHNS, CDR2 SASEGT. CDR3 sequence: CASRRKTGNPYNEQFF. The CDR3, as DNA: TGTGCCAGCAGGCGTAAGACAGGGAATCCCTACAATGAGCAGTTCTTC.

This clonotype showed up just a few times. V gene TRBV5-1 combines with J gene TRBJ2-3; 11 bases fit TRBD2. With 0 bases clipped from V and 1 base from J, the junction kept 4 bases outside the gene matches. Germline lookup yields CDR1 SGHRS and CDR2 YFSETQ. The CDR3 runs to 17 residues. The CDR3: CASSLELAGARTDTQYF. CDR3 nucleotide sequence: TGCGCCAGCAGCTTGGAACTAGCGGGGGCCCGCACAGATACGCAGTATTTT.

Points on this clonotype: This may come from a read error, since a much larger clone is one base off. This rearrangement joins TRBV12-3 or TRBV12-4 to TRBJ2-5; 7 nucleotides match TRBD1. This CDR3 has 16 amino acids. Germline trimming cut 5 bases from V and 11 bases from J; bases unmatched to any gene: 20. CDR3 DNA sequence: TGTGCCAGCAGTCCCACAGGGGTTGGCCCCTACAATGAGCAGTACTTC. Its protein is CASSPTGVGPYNEQYF.

This clonotype has ten or more counts. V gene TRBV7-3 combines with J gene TRBJ2-3; 11 bases align to TRBD1. The junction had 5 bases not matched to a gene; V was cut back by 5 bases and J by 4 bases. Looked up from germline, CDR1 is SGHTA and CDR2 is FQGTGA. The CDR3 spans 15 residues. The CDR3 spells CASSNLGQGADTQYF. CDR3 nucleotide sequence: TGTGCCAGCAGCAATCTGGGACAGGGGGCAGATACGCAGTATTTT.

There are many counts of this clonotype. V is TRBV7-3 and J is TRBJ2-1; 8 positions agree with TRBD2. With 4 bases clipped from V and 9 bases from J, the junction kept 11 bases outside the gene matches. Germline-derived CDR1 and CDR2 are SGHTA and FQGTGA. The CDR3 is 15 residues long. CDR3 in DNA: TGTGCCAGCAGCTCTTCGCGGGGGGCGGGGGGTGAGCAGTTCTTC. Protein product: CASSSSRGAGGEQFF.